This passage covers 24 T cell receptor beta chains from one sample sequenced in a study of graft-versus-host responses after intestinal transplantation. For these TCRs, the target antigens are not known. Profiling relied on immunoSEQ multiplex PCR, and the TCRdb table lists in-frame clones only, not all of them. The sample holds tens of thousands of clones, over 90% seen once. The sample here was unstimulated CD4+ T cells sorted from spleen or lymph node cells, taken before transplant. These receptors all come from a human donor who was the organ donor for an intestinal transplant.

This clone has just one count. The V gene is TRBV6-6, the J gene TRBJ1-2; the D is unclear. Germline CDR1 and CDR2: MNHNY and SVGAGI (reference sequence). V lost 0 bases and J 2 bases, leaving 4 bases between the germline ends. The CDR3 covers 13 residues. The CDR3 loop reads CASSYSGNYGYTF. CDR3 bases: TGTGCCAGCAGTTACTCAGGGAACTATGGCTACACCTTC.

The rearrangement links TRBV6-5 to TRBJ2-7, with unresolved D. Germline V gene sequence: CDR1 MNHEY, CDR2 SVGAGI. Trimming removed 2 bases at V and 0 bases at J, with 14 bases between. This CDR3 region has 16 residues. Written as DNA, the CDR3 is TGTGCCAGCAGTTACCAGCCAGCCACACACTCCTACGAGCAGTACTTC. Its protein is CASSYQPATHSYEQYF.

The rearrangement links TRBV7-3 to TRBJ2-6, with unresolved D. CDR1 is SGHTA and CDR2 is FQGTGA in the germline V gene. The CDR3 consists of 16 residues. Deletions cut 0 bases from V and 0 bases from J, with 6 bases between. Written as DNA, the CDR3 is TGTGCCAGCAGCTTAACGGGGTACTCTGGGGCCAACGTCCTGACTTTC. It yields the protein CASSLTGYSGANVLTF.

This sequence joins TRBV5-1 and TRBJ1-3; D is uncertain. V was trimmed by 1 base and J by 0 bases, leaving 17 bases between them. This CDR3 comprises 18 residues. Germline lookup yields CDR1 SGHRS and CDR2 YFSETQ. CDR3 coding DNA: TGCGCCAGCAGCTTGATGTCTTTAGAGTTAAGCTCTGGAAACACCATATATTTT. Its protein product is CASSLMSLELSSGNTIYF.

This chain connects TRBV5-6 to TRBJ2-1; no clear D. The CDR3 covers 15 residues. The germline CDR1 and CDR2 sequences are SGHDT and YYEEEE. V was pared by 4 bases and J by 3 bases, with 14 bases between. The DNA of the CDR3 is TGTGCCAGCAGCAACTGGGTCTCGAACTACAATGAGCAGTTCTTC. Translating gives CASSNWVSNYNEQFF.

The rearrangement links TRBV28 to TRBJ1-1, with unresolved D. Germline-derived CDR1 and CDR2 are MDHEN and SYDVKM. This CDR3 has 13 residues. Deletions cut 6 bases from V and 6 bases from J, with 14 bases between. The CDR3 sequence is CASSRYVGPEAFF. In nucleotides, the CDR3 is TGTGCCAGCAGCCGATACGTAGGCCCTGAAGCTTTCTTT.

This clone was counted once. This chain links TRBV9 with TRBJ2-1; D may be TRBD2 (6 bases). The V and J ends lost 3 bases and 7 bases respectively, with 14 bases between them. The CDR3 covers 14 residues. Germline loops: CDR1 SGDLS, CDR2 YYNGEE. CDR3 DNA sequence: TGTGCCAGCAGCGCCGACGGACTAACGAATGAGCAGTTCTTC. Protein product: CASSADGLTNEQFF. The whole variable domain, filled in from reference TRBV9 and TRBJ2-1, reads DSGVTQTPKHLITATGQRVTLRCSPRSGDLSVYWYQQSLDQGLQFLIQYYNGEERAKGNILERFSAQQFPDLHSELNLSSLELGDSALYFCASSADGLTNEQFFGPGTRLTVL.

V is TRBV18 and J is TRBJ1-2; TRBD1 matches 7 bases. The CDR3 is made up of 15 amino acids. The V gene end was trimmed by 1 base and the J gene end by 2 bases; junction bases not matched to a gene: 4. In germline, CDR1 is KGHSH, CDR2 LQKENI. This chain's CDR3 is CASSPQAQGNYGYTF. In DNA form, the CDR3 reads TGTGCCAGCTCACCACAGGCACAGGGGAACTATGGCTACACCTTC.

CDR3 loop: CASSPRPLGGRTEAFF. DNA of the CDR3: TGCGCCAGCAGCCCGAGGCCTCTCGGGGGGAGGACTGAAGCTTTCTTT. The J gene is TRBJ1-1, the V gene TRBV5-1; D may be TRBD1 (5 bases). Germline CDR1 reads SGHRS; CDR2 reads YFSETQ. The CDR3 extends over 16 amino acids. The V end lost 4 bases, the J end lost 5 bases, and 21 bases lay between the germline ends.

This clone was observed a handful of times. The CDR3 loop is CASGDSSSYEQYF. The CDR3 bases are TGTGCCAGCGGGGACTCAAGCTCCTACGAGCAGTACTTC. The chain recombines TRBV28 with TRBJ2-7, with a tentative D call TRBD2 (6 bases). Trimming cost V 8 bases and J 0 bases, with 11 bases left between them. This CDR3 has 13 amino acids. Germline V gene sequence: CDR1 MDHEN, CDR2 SYDVKM.

Worth noting for this clone: The junction departs from the called germline gene at one end, perhaps through a read error. The V gene is TRBV7-9, the J gene TRBJ2-3; D gene uncertain. The CDR3 is made up of 8 amino acids. Germline CDR1 SEHNR, CDR2 FQNEAQ (reference sequence). CDR3 bases: TGTGCCAGCAGCTCCGCGGATTTT. This codes for CASSSADF.

CDR3 sequence (DNA): TGTGCCAGCAGCTTAGGAGGGACTAGCATTGCCTACGAGCAGTACTTC. It codes for CASSLGGTSIAYEQYF. The chain uses TRBV7-2 and TRBJ2-5; TRBD2 agrees at 9 bases. The J call is doubtful: the DNA matches TRBJ2-7 better. The CDR3 spans 16 residues. Germline V gene sequence: CDR1 SGHTA, CDR2 FQGNSA.

The chain couples TRBV4-1 to TRBJ2-7; tentatively, D is TRBD1 (7 bases). Germline loops: CDR1 MGHRA, CDR2 YSYEKL. Between the trimmed V and J ends, which lost 0 bases and 4 bases, there was a span of 10 bases. There are 14 residues in the CDR3. CDR3 in amino acids: CASSQDRGAYEQYF. Written as DNA, the CDR3 is TGCGCCAGCAGCCAAGACAGGGGGGCATACGAGCAGTACTTC.

The rearrangement links TRBV7-3 to TRBJ2-1; D may be TRBD2 (7 bases). The germline V gene encodes CDR1 SGHTA and CDR2 FQGTGA. CDR3 size: 17 residues. Trimming took off 1 base at V and 4 bases at J, with 17 bases between the two ends. The CDR3 DNA reads TGTGCCAGCAGCTTAATTGCACGTAGGGGGGGTTACAATGAGCAGTTCTTC. Translated, it gives CASSLIARRGGYNEQFF.

The rearrangement joins TRBV11-1 to TRBJ2-7, with 11 nucleotides matching TRBD1. This CDR3 is built from 15 residues. V shed 5 bases and J 2 bases; nucleotides not matched to a gene: 5. CDR1 and CDR2 (germline): SGHAT, FQDESV (reference sequence). The CDR3 spells CASSAGTGGTYEQYF. CDR3 nucleotide sequence: TGTGCCAGCAGCGCGGGGACAGGGGGGACCTACGAGCAGTACTTC.

The V call is TRBV25-1, the J call TRBJ2-1; no firm D call. CDR3 size: 13 residues. Per the germline V gene, CDR1 is MGHDK and CDR2 is SYGVNS. V lost 4 bases to trimming and J lost 5 bases, with 9 bases between them. The CDR3 DNA follows: TGTGCCAGCAGTGGAGCGTCGCACAATGAGCAGTTCTTC. Translating gives CASSGASHNEQFF.

The V gene is TRBV21-1, the J gene TRBJ2-7; the table names TRBD1, a call not compared with the DNA. TRBV21-1 is a recognized pseudogene. The CDR3 is 20 amino acids. In DNA, the CDR3 is TGTACCAGCAGCCCCGACCCTGGCCAGGGGGTGGGATCGCCCTCCTACGAGCAGTACTTC. Its translation is CTSSPDPGQGVGSPSYEQYF.

The rearrangement joins TRBV30 to TRBJ2-3; TRBD2 might be the D (9 bases). The germline gives CDR1 GTSNPN, CDR2 SVGIG (reference sequence). V gave up 3 bases and J gave up 3 bases, with 28 bases separating them. The CDR3 is 19 amino acids. CDR3 bases: TGTGCCTGGAGGGGCGGGGGGGCAGGGGGCCTCAGTGGTACAGATACGCAGTATTTT. Protein sequence: CAWRGGGAGGLSGTDTQYF.

This sequence joins TRBV11-2 and TRBJ2-1, with TRBD1 matching over 8 bases. From germline, CDR1 is SGHAT and CDR2 FQNNGV. This CDR3 is 15 amino acids long. V lost 5 bases to trimming and J lost 5 bases; unmatched junction nucleotides: 8. The CDR3: CASSQDRGTNNEQFF. In DNA, the CDR3 is TGTGCCAGCAGCCAAGACAGGGGTACGAACAATGAGCAGTTCTTC. The complete variable domain, with remaining parts taken from reference TRBV11-2 and TRBJ2-1, reads EAGVAQSPRYKIIEKRQSVAFWCNPISGHATLYWYQQILGQGPKLLIQFQNNGVVDDSQLPKDRFSAERLKGVDSTLKIQPAKLEDSAVYLCASSQDRGTNNEQFFGPGTRLTVL.

J is TRBJ2-1 and V is TRBV18; 8 bases align to TRBD2. This CDR3 region has 16 residues. The V segment lost 2 bases and the J segment 5 bases; nucleotides outside the gene matches: 8. Germline V CDR1 and CDR2: KGHSH, LQKENI. The CDR3 loop is CASSPAGTRMDNEQFF. The CDR3 nucleotides are TGTGCCAGCTCACCAGCCGGGACTAGAATGGACAATGAGCAGTTCTTC.

The chain recombines TRBV27 with TRBJ1-4; no reliable D call. Trimming removed 3 bases at V and 8 bases at J, with 13 bases between. Germline V lookup: CDR1 MNHEY, CDR2 SMNVEV (reference sequence). This CDR3 contains 14 residues. CDR3 sequence reads: CASSFKGSYEKLFF. The CDR3 bases are TGTGCCAGCAGTTTCAAAGGGTCATACGAAAAACTGTTTTTT.

This clone was observed a handful of times. The J gene is TRBJ1-2, the V gene TRBV6-1; D is possibly TRBD1 (5 bases). This CDR3 spans 15 amino acids. Trimming shortened V by 2 bases and J by 4 bases, and 14 bases separated the two germline ends. Looked up from germline, CDR1 is MNHNS and CDR2 is SASEGT. CDR3 DNA sequence: TGTGCCAGCAGTGAACGGTGGGGCGCTGGCTATGGCTACACCTTC. Translated: CASSERWGAGYGYTF.

The chain recombines TRBV30 with TRBJ1-5; TRBD1 matches at 7 bases. The CDR3 is 15 residues long. With V trimmed by 1 base and J by 3 bases, 6 bases remained unmatched. The germline gives CDR1 GTSNPN, CDR2 SVGIG (reference sequence). The CDR3 bases are TGTGCCTGGAGTGGCAGGGGGGGGAACAATCAGCCCCAGCATTTT. Encoded protein: CAWSGRGGNNQPQHF.

This clone was detected once. This rearrangement joins TRBV6-4 to TRBJ1-1, with a weak D call TRBD1 (5 bases). The germline V gene has CDR1 MRHNA and CDR2 SNTAGT. Trimming left V 4 bases short and J 4 bases short, with 13 bases between. This CDR3 region has 14 residues. The CDR3 reads CASSVEGFSTEAFF. Here the CDR3 DNA reads TGTGCCAGCAGTGTGGAGGGGTTTAGCACTGAAGCTTTCTTT.